A selection of T cell receptor beta chains follows, all from one sample in a study of T cell repertoires in cytomegalovirus infection. TCRdb called the reads again in MiXCR, with one record for every CDR3 protein. Of about 680,000 distinct CDR3 sequences listed, about 24% are singletons. The specimen was CD8+ T cells from PBMCs. These receptors were collected from a human donor in good health (CMV status not recorded). Some clones in this sample may be carry-over from other donors' samples. The CDR3 runs from the conserved cysteine through the conserved F or W. Fields, in order: D gene, V gene, clone size, J gene, CDR3 protein, CDR3 DNA. The D gene is left open where the match is weak. Part of the rows lack a size; the others show once, few, many or a class for expanded clones.

>-|TRBV7-9|many|TRBJ1-2
CASSSPLWNYGYTF
TGTGCCAGCAGCTCCCCCTTATGGAACTATGGCTACACCTTC
>-|TRBV7-2|many|TRBJ2-1
CASSLLRQAYNEQFF
TGTGCCAGCAGCTTACTTCGACAGGCCTACAATGAGCAGTTCTTC
>-|TRBV4-3|-|TRBJ1-3
CASSQRLQNSGNTIYF
TGCGCCAGCAGCCAACGTCTGCAGAACTCTGGAAACACCATATATTTT
>TRBD1|TRBV7-6|-|TRBJ1-1
CTSSSDRGGTEAFF
TGTACCAGCAGCTCTGACAGGGGGGGCACTGAAGCTTTCTTT
>-|TRBV12-3/TRBV12-4|many|TRBJ2-7
CAISLGYEQYF
TGTGCCATCTCACTGGGCTACGAGCAGTACTTC
>-|TRBV12-3/TRBV12-4|few|TRBJ2-3
CASSLNRVEEEYF
TGTGCCAGCAGCCTAAACAGGGTCGAGGAGGAGTATTTT
>-|TRBV6-1|few|TRBJ2-5
CASSEAWTEKETQYF
TGTGCCAGCAGTGAAGCTTGGACGGAGAAAGAGACCCAGTACTTC
>-|TRBV4-2|-|TRBJ1-5
CASSQRVYSNQPQHF
TGTGCCAGCAGCCAAAGGGTTTATAGCAATCAGCCCCAGCATTTT
>TRBD1|TRBV28|many|TRBJ1-5
CASDRTGNQPQHF
TGTGCCTCTGATAGGACAGGGAATCAGCCCCAGCATTTT
>-|TRBV28|few|TRBJ1-5
CASSPQGWSNQPQHF
TGTGCCAGCAGTCCACAGGGTTGGAGCAATCAGCCCCAGCATTTT
>-|TRBV7-2|many|TRBJ2-2
CASSLWGTGELFF
TGTGCCAGCAGCTTATGGGGGACCGGGGAGCTGTTTTTT
>TRBD1|TRBV28|few|TRBJ1-1
CASSFPPDRGQTEAFF
TGTGCCAGCAGTTTCCCTCCCGACAGGGGACAGACTGAAGCTTTCTTT
>TRBD1|TRBV4-1|-|TRBJ2-7
CASSHTQGEVYEQYF
TGCGCCAGCAGCCATACCCAGGGGGAAGTCTACGAGCAGTACTTC
>-|TRBV6-6|many|TRBJ1-5
CASSYSSGSNQPQHF
TGTGCCAGCAGTTACTCATCAGGGAGCAATCAGCCCCAGCATTTT
>-|TRBV7-9|once|TRBJ1-2
CAIPGQTYENRYGYTF
TGTGCCATCCCCGGACAGACTTATGAGAATCGCTATGGCTACACCTTC
>-|TRBV7-6|many|TRBJ1-5
CASSQGPFLNQPQHF
TGTGCCAGCAGCCAAGGGCCTTTCCTCAATCAGCCCCAGCATTTT
>TRBD1|TRBV25-1|-|TRBJ1-1
CASSVRDRANVEAFF
TGTGCCAGCAGTGTCCGGGACAGGGCTAATGTGGAAGCTTTCTTT
>-|TRBV25-1|many|TRBJ1-2
CASSGRQTYGYTF
TGTGCCAGCAGTGGGAGACAGACCTATGGCTACACCTTC
>-|TRBV5-1|many|TRBJ2-2
CASILGSGTGELFF
TGCGCCAGCATTCTAGGGAGCGGCACCGGGGAGCTGTTTTTT
>-|TRBV7-8|many|TRBJ2-5
CASSLVSGSETQYF
TGTGCCAGCAGCTTAGTATCGGGCTCGGAGACCCAGTACTTC
>TRBD1|TRBV7-8|many|TRBJ2-3
CASSPGSSTGRNTQYF
TGTGCCAGCAGCCCCGGTAGTTCGACAGGGCGGAATACGCAGTATTTT
>TRBD1|TRBV2|many|TRBJ1-1
CANLGQMNTEAFF
TGTGCCAACCTGGGACAGATGAACACTGAAGCTTTCTTT
>TRBD1|TRBV2|once|TRBJ1-2
CASSVWPTGANYGYTF
TGTGCCAGCAGTGTTTGGCCGACAGGGGCTAACTATGGCTACACCTTC
>-|TRBV7-2|many|TRBJ2-7
CASTPDNYYEQYF
TGTGCCAGCACCCCAGACAACTACTACGAGCAGTACTTC
>TRBD1|TRBV9|few|TRBJ1-6
CASSNDRGNSPLHF
TGTGCCAGCAGCAACGACAGGGGGAATTCACCCCTCCACTTT
>-|TRBV11-1|few|TRBJ1-2
CASTPDGVYGYTF
TGTGCCAGCACCCCGGACGGGGTCTATGGCTACACCTTC
>TRBD2|TRBV7-9|many|TRBJ2-1
CASSGGLADEQFF
TGTGCCAGCAGCGGAGGACTAGCTGATGAGCAGTTCTTC
>TRBD1|TRBV7-2|many|TRBJ1-5
CASSYTGDNQPQHF
TGTGCCAGCAGCTATACAGGGGACAATCAGCCCCAGCATTTT
>-|TRBV6-6|-|TRBJ2-3
CASRKRPERTDTQYF
TGTGCCAGCAGGAAGAGGCCGGAACGCACAGATACGCAGTATTTT
>-|TRBV7-9|-|TRBJ2-1
CASSITSRGYNEQFF
TGTGCCAGCAGCATCACTAGCAGGGGCTACAATGAGCAGTTCTTC
>-|TRBV20-1|-|TRBJ1-2
CSARTARTIGYTF
TGCAGTGCTCGGACAGCTCGAACTATTGGCTACACCTTC
>-|TRBV5-1|once|TRBJ1-1
CASSWGTGHTEAFF
TGCGCCAGCAGCTGGGGGACGGGACACACTGAAGCTTTCTTT
>TRBD1|TRBV3-1|few|TRBJ1-2
CASSQYRDRGPFSGYGYTF
TGTGCCAGCAGCCAATACCGGGACAGGGGCCCGTTTTCCGGCTATGGCTACACCTTC
>-|TRBV3-1|-|TRBJ1-2
CASSEKISGVWGYTF
TGTGCCAGCAGCGAGAAGATTTCGGGGGTTTGGGGCTACACCTTC
>TRBD2|TRBV27|-|TRBJ2-1
CASGPLGLAVYNEQFF
TGTGCCAGCGGACCGCTGGGACTAGCAGTCTACAATGAGCAGTTCTTC
>TRBD2|TRBV13|-|TRBJ2-3
CASSLWTSLGTDTQYF
TGTGCCAGCAGCCTTTGGACTAGCCTGGGCACAGATACGCAGTATTTT
>TRBD1|TRBV14|-|TRBJ1-2
CASKPRGQGAISNYGYTF
TGTGCCAGCAAGCCAAGGGGACAGGGGGCGATCTCTAACTATGGCTACACCTTC
>-|TRBV2|-|TRBJ1-3
CASSIPSGDSGNTIYF
TGTGCCAGCAGTATTCCCTCAGGGGACTCTGGAAACACCATATATTTT
>TRBD1|TRBV15|once|TRBJ1-2
CATSWDRDGYGYTF
TGTGCCACCAGTTGGGACAGGGACGGCTATGGCTACACCTTC
>-|TRBV10-3|-|TRBJ1-2
CAIRNLDSPNYGYTF
TGTGCCATCAGGAACTTGGACAGCCCTAACTATGGCTACACCTTC
>TRBD1|TRBV29-1|few|TRBJ2-1
CSAPGQGGNEQFF
TGCAGCGCCCCGGGACAGGGGGGCAATGAGCAGTTCTTC
>-|TRBV7-9|many|TRBJ2-2
CASSPSTNTGELFF
TGTGCCAGCAGCCCGTCTACGAACACCGGGGAGCTGTTTTTT